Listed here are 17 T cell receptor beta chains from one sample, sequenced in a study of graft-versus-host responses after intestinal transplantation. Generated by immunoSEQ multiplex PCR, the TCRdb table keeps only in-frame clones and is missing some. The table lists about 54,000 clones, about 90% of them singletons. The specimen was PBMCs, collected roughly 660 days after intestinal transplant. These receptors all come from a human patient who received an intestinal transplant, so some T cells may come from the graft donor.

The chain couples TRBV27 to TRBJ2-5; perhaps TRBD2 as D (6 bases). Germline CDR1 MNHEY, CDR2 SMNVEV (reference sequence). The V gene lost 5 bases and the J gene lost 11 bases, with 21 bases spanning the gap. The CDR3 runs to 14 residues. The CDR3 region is CASSPVTGPGEQYF. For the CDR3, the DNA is TGTGCCAGCAGTCCGGTAACCGGTCCGGGGGAGCAGTACTTC.

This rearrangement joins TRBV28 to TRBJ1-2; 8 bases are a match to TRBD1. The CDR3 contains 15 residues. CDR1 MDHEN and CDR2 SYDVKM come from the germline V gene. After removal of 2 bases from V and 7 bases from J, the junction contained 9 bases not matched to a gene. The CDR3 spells CASSLPDRGGSGYTF. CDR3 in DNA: TGTGCCAGCAGTTTACCCGACAGGGGAGGGAGTGGCTACACCTTC.

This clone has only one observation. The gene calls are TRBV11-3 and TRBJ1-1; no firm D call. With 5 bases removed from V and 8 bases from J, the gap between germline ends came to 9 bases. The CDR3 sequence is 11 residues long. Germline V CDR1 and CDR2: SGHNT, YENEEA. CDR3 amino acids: CASSLQTEAFF. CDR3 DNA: TGTGCCAGCAGCCTACAGACAGAAGCTTTCTTT.

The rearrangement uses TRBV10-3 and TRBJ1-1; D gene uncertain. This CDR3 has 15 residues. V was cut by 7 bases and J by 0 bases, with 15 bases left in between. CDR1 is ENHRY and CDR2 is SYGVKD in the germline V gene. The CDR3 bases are TGTGCCATCAAGGGTACCGGGAAATTGAACACTGAAGCTTTCTTT. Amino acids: CAIKGTGKLNTEAFF.

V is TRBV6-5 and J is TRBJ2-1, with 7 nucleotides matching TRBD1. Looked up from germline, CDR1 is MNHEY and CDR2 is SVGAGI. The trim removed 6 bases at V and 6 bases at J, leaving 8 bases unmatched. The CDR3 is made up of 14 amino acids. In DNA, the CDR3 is TGTGCCAGCAGACCGGACAGGTGGGGCAATGAGCAGTTCTTC. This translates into CASRPDRWGNEQFF.

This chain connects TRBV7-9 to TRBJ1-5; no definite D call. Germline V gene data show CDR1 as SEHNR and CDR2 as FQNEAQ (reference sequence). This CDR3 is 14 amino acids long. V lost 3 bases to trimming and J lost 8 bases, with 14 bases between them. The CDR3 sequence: CASSLAPQGEPQHF. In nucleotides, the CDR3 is TGTGCCAGCAGCTTGGCACCCCAAGGTGAGCCCCAGCATTTT. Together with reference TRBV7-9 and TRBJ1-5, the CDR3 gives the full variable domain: DTGVSQNPRHKITKRGQNVTFRCDPISEHNRLYWYRQTLGQGPEFLTYFQNEAQLEKSRLLSDRFSAERPKGSFSTLEIQRTEQGDSAMYLCASSLAPQGEPQHFGDGTRLSIL.

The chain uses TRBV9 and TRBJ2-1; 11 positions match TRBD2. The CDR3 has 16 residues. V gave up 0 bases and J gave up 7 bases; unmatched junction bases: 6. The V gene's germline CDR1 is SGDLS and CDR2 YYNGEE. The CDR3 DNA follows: TGTGCCAGCAGCGTAGGTTGGACTAGCGGGCCTAATGAGCAGTTCTTC. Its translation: CASSVGWTSGPNEQFF.

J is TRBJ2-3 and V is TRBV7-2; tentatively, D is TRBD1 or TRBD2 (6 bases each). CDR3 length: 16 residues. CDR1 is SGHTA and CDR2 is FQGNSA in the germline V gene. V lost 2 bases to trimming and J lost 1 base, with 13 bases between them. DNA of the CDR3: TGTGCCAGCAGCTTATGGCCGGGGGCGGGCACAGATACGCAGTATTTT. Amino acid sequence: CASSLWPGAGTDTQYF.

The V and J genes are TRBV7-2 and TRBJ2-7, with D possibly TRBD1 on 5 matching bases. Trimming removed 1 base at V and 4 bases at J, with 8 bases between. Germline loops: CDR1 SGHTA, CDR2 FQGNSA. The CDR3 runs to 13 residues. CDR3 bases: TGTGCCAGCAGCTTAGGTACAGGATACGAGCAGTACTTC. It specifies CASSLGTGYEQYF. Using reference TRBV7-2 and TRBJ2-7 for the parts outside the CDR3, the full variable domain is GAGVSQSPSNKVTEKGKDVELRCDPISGHTALYWYRQSLGQGLEFLIYFQGNSAPDKSGLPSDRFSAERTGGSVSTLTIQRTQQEDSAVYLCASSLGTGYEQYFGPGTRLTVT.

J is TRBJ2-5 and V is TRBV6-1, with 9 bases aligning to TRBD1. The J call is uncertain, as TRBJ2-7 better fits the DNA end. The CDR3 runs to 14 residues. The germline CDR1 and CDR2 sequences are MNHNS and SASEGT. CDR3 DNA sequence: TGTGCCAGCAGACGACAGGGGGTCGCCTACGAGCAGTACTTC. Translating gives CASRRQGVAYEQYF.

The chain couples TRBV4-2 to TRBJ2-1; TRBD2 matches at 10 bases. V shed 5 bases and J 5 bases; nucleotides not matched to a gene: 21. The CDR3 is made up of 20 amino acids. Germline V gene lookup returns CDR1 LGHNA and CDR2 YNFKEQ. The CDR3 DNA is TGTGCCAGCAGCTCAACCCAAGCTAGCGGGGGTCCCCCTCGGGACAATGAGCAGTTCTTC. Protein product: CASSSTQASGGPPRDNEQFF.

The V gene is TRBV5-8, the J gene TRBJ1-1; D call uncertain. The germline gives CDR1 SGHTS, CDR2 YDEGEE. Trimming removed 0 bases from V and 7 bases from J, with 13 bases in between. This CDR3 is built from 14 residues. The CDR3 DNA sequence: TGTGCCAGCAGCTTGGTCGCGCAGGACCTTGAAGCTTTCTTT. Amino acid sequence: CASSLVAQDLEAFF.

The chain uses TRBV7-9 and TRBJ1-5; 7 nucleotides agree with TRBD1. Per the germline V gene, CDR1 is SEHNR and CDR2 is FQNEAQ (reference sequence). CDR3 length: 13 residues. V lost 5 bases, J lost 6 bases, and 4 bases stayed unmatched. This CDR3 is CASSRQGGQPQHF. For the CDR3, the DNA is TGTGCCAGCAGCCGACAGGGAGGTCAGCCCCAGCATTTT.

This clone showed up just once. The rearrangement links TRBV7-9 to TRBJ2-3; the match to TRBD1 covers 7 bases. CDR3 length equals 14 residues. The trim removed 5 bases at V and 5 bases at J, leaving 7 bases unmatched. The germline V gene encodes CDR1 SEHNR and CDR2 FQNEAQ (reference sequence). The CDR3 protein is CASSQIQGLDTQYF. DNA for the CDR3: TGTGCCAGCAGCCAGATACAGGGGTTAGATACGCAGTATTTT.

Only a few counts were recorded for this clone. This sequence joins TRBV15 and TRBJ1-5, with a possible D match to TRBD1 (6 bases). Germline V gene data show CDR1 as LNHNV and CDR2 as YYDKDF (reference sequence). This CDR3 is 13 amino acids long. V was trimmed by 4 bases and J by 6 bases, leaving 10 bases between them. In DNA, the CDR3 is TGTGCCACCAGCATCGGGGGCGGTCAGCCCCAGCATTTT. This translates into CATSIGGGQPQHF.

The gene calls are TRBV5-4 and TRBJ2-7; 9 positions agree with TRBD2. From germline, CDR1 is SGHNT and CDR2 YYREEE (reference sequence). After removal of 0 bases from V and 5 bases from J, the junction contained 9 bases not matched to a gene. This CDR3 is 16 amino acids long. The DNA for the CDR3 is TGTGCCAGCAGCTTGGATTTTAGCGGGGGATCCGACGAGCAGTACTTC. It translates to CASSLDFSGGSDEQYF.

The CDR3 nucleotides are TGTGCTAGTGGTTCCGACTCCTACGAGCAGTACTTC. Translating it yields CASGSDSYEQYF. The gene calls are TRBV12-5 and TRBJ2-7; D unclear. CDR3 size: 12 residues. From germline, CDR1 is LGHNT and CDR2 FRNRAP. V was cut by 4 bases and J by 0 bases, with 4 bases left in between. Based on the CDR3 plus reference TRBV12-5 and TRBJ2-7, the full variable domain is DARVTQTPRHKVTEMGQEVTMRCQPILGHNTVFWYRQTMMQGLELLAYFRNRAPLDDSGMPKDRFSAEMPDATLATLKIQPSEPRDSAVYFCASGSDSYEQYFGPGTRLTVT.